This T cell receptor beta chain was sequenced for a study of response to subunit inactivated influenza vaccine. Broader study findings: The authors proposed limited new T cell recruitment per seasonal influenza vaccination.

About this clonotype itself: Its target is not known.

V shed 5 bases and J shed 0 bases, with 12 bases lying between them. Germline lookup yields CDR1 SGHDT and CDR2 YYEEEE. This CDR3 has 15 amino acids. TCRdb called the RT-PCR reads again in MiXCR, with one record for every CDR3 protein. The sample comprises about half a million distinct CDR3 sequences, about 10% of which are singletons, and approximately 12% rests with the top ten. Sequenced material: PBMCs from blood, taken 40 to 50 days after vaccination. This sequence was found in a man aged 45 to 65 who received an inactivated influenza vaccine. The chain joins TRBV5-6 to TRBJ1-3; D is undetermined. DNA of the CDR3: TGTGCCAGCAGTCTCAAGCTCCACTCTGGAAACACCATATATTTT. Translation: CASSLKLHSGNTIYF.